One sample yielded the 19 T cell receptor beta chains listed below, sequenced in a study of Tregs in tolerant kidney transplant recipients (dated by TCRdb to between 2018 and 2020). Antigen specificity for these receptors is unknown. Library method: the immunoSEQ multiplex PCR assay. TCRdb retrieved this table from immuneACCESS and kept in-frame rearrangements only. Not all clones are present; in checked studies, unresolved V genes account for under half, and no reason is known for the remainder. The sample table holds roughly 7,800 clones, of which about half were seen once. 5% to 5.5% of the sample goes to the ten largest clones. The sample taken for sequencing was CD4+ T cells from blood cultured with allogeneic cells. Source of these receptors: a human donor in good health.

This clone is medium-sized in the sample. The rearrangement links TRBV19 to TRBJ1-6; 7 bases fit TRBD1. The germline CDR1 and CDR2 sequences are LNHDA and SQIVND (reference sequence). The CDR3 loop spans 13 amino acids. V lost 7 bases to trimming and J lost 9 bases; unmatched junction nucleotides: 6. CDR3 amino acids: CASNPRQGSPLHF. Here the CDR3 DNA reads TGTGCCAGTAACCCTCGACAGGGTTCACCCCTCCACTTT.

DNA of the CDR3: TGTGCCAGCAGCCCATATATAGCGGGGTTCTCCTACAATGAGCAGTTCTTC. Amino acids: CASSPYIAGFSYNEQFF. V and J are TRBV4-2 and TRBJ2-1, with 8 nucleotides matching TRBD2. The CDR3 totals 17 residues. The V segment lost 4 bases and the J segment 0 bases; nucleotides outside the gene matches: 8. Germline assignment: CDR1 LGHNA and CDR2 YNFKEQ.

This clone occurred a few times. V gene TRBV19 combines with J gene TRBJ1-6, with 7 positions matching TRBD1. CDR1 and CDR2 (germline): LNHDA, SQIVND (reference sequence). This CDR3 region has 15 residues. The V gene end was trimmed by 6 bases and the J gene end by 6 bases; junction bases not matched to a gene: 8. CDR3 region: CASRLDRSLNSPLHF. The CDR3 bases are TGTGCCAGTAGACTGGACAGGTCCCTTAATTCACCCCTCCACTTT.

This clone was found once. This rearrangement joins TRBV7-6 to TRBJ2-3; D remains ambiguous. Germline values: CDR1 SGHVS, CDR2 FNYEAQ. The CDR3 sequence is 11 residues long. The V end was cut by 2 bases, the J end by 8 bases, with 5 bases between. CDR3 in amino acids: CASSLWGTQYF. The CDR3 DNA is TGTGCCAGCAGCTTATGGGGTACGCAGTATTTT.

This clone was seen more than once but under ten times. Other DNA sequences in the sample encode the same CDR3. The chain employs TRBV7-2 and TRBJ2-7; TRBD2 agrees at 12 bases. Trimming at V came to 5 bases and at J to 2 bases, leaving 13 bases not matched to a gene. CDR1 SGHTA and CDR2 FQGNSA come from the germline V gene. The CDR3 length is 18 residues. This CDR3 is CASSRTSTRTSGTYEQYF. CDR3 nucleotide sequence: TGTGCCAGCAGCCGTACCTCTACGAGGACTAGCGGGACCTACGAGCAGTACTTC.

CDR3 sequence (DNA): TGTGCCAGCAGCACAGGGGTGACCCAGTACTTC. Translating it yields CASSTGVTQYF. The genes are TRBV6-5 and TRBJ2-5, with 7 nucleotides matching TRBD1. Germline assignment: CDR1 MNHEY and CDR2 SVGAGI. V was pared by 6 bases and J by 7 bases, with 2 bases of the junction left unmatched. The CDR3 totals 11 residues.

This sequence joins TRBV6-5 and TRBJ2-1; D might be TRBD1 or TRBD2, each matching 5 bases. This CDR3 comprises 13 residues. Germline CDR1 is MNHEY and CDR2 is SVGAGI. The V gene lost 7 bases and the J gene lost 14 bases, with 21 bases spanning the gap. The CDR3 here is CASTPDRDARKFF. The CDR3 DNA is TGTGCCAGCACCCCCGACCGGGACGCCCGTAAGTTCTTC.

The sample holds a few counts of this clone. The V gene is TRBV5-8, the J gene TRBJ1-4; 8 bases line up with TRBD1. Trimming cost V 2 bases and J 4 bases; bases outside gene matches: 4. CDR3 size: 15 residues. In germline, CDR1 is SGHTS, CDR2 YDEGEE. As DNA, the CDR3 is TGTGCCAGCAGCTTCGGGACAGGACTTAATGAAAAACTGTTTTTT. Protein product: CASSFGTGLNEKLFF.

The chain combines TRBV4-2 with TRBJ2-4; no clear D. Trimming took 5 bases from V and 1 from J, leaving 18 bases between them. Germline CDR1 and CDR2: LGHNA and YNFKEQ. The CDR3 loop spans 17 amino acids. CDR3 in amino acids: CASSLMRWEGAKNIQYF. In DNA, the CDR3 is TGTGCCAGCAGCTTGATGAGGTGGGAAGGGGCCAAAAACATTCAGTACTTC.

This clone appeared a few times. The V call is TRBV7-2, the J call TRBJ1-5; maybe TRBD1 (5 bases). Germline-derived CDR1 and CDR2 are SGHTA and FQGNSA. The CDR3 loop spans 13 amino acids. V was cut by 3 bases and J by 2 bases, with 5 bases left in between. The CDR3 sequence: CASSLTGNQPQHF. The CDR3, as DNA: TGTGCCAGCAGCTTGACAGGCAATCAGCCCCAGCATTTT.

The gene calls are TRBV11-2 and TRBJ1-2, with 7 bases fitting TRBD1. CDR1 is SGHAT, CDR2 FQNNGV, per germline. The CDR3 has 15 residues. The junction had 6 bases not matched to a gene; V was cut back by 3 bases and J by 2 bases. CDR3 DNA sequence: TGTGCCAGCAGCTTGGCAGGGGGAACCAACTATGGCTACACCTTC. It yields the protein CASSLAGGTNYGYTF.

This clone was detected only a few times. CDR3 protein: CASTKAGKTTDTQYF. The CDR3 DNA follows: TGTGCCAGCACCAAAGCGGGAAAAACCACAGATACGCAGTATTTT. The rearrangement joins TRBV18 to TRBJ2-3; 7 positions agree with TRBD2. The CDR3 is 15 residues long. CDR1 and CDR2 (germline): KGHSH, LQKENI. The junction had 10 bases not matched to a gene; V was cut back by 8 bases and J by 2 bases. Looking up the rest from reference TRBV18 and TRBJ2-3 gives the full variable domain: NAGVMQNPRHLVRRRGQEARLRCSPMKGHSHVYWYRQLPEEGLKFMVYLQKENIIDESGMPKERFSAEFPKEGPSILRIQQVVRGDSAAYFCASTKAGKTTDTQYFGPGTRLTVL.

The chain joins TRBV4-3 to TRBJ1-5, with D possibly being TRBD1 (5 bases). CDR3 size: 13 residues. V was trimmed by 4 bases and J by 5 bases, leaving 9 bases between them. The germline V gene encodes CDR1 LGHNA and CDR2 YSLEER. The CDR3 loop reads CASSREGHQPQHF. The CDR3 DNA follows: TGCGCCAGCAGCCGAGAGGGGCATCAGCCCCAGCATTTT.

The chain couples TRBV9 to TRBJ2-2, with D possibly TRBD1 on 6 matching bases. From germline, CDR1 is SGDLS and CDR2 YYNGEE. Trimming removed 0 bases at V and 1 base at J, with 7 bases between. The CDR3 has 15 amino acids. CDR3 region: CASSVGGGNTGELFF. In DNA form, the CDR3 reads TGTGCCAGCAGCGTAGGAGGGGGGAACACCGGGGAGCTGTTTTTT.

The rearrangement uses TRBV18 and TRBJ2-3; no reliable D call. CDR3 length: 14 amino acids. The V gene lost 2 bases and the J gene lost 0 bases, with 6 bases spanning the gap. Germline lookup yields CDR1 KGHSH and CDR2 LQKENI. CDR3 DNA: TGTGCCAGCTCACCAGCATCTAGCACAGATACGCAGTATTTT. Amino acids: CASSPASSTDTQYF. The variable domain in full, with the rest retrieved from reference TRBV18 and TRBJ2-3, is NAGVMQNPRHLVRRRGQEARLRCSPMKGHSHVYWYRQLPEEGLKFMVYLQKENIIDESGMPKERFSAEFPKEGPSILRIQQVVRGDSAAYFCASSPASSTDTQYFGPGTRLTVL.

As to this clone: A junction boundary mismatches the germline segment, possibly from a read error. The V gene is TRBV7-3, the J gene TRBJ2-3; TRBD1 agrees at 8 bases. The germline gives CDR1 SGHTA, CDR2 FQGTGA. The CDR3 has 14 residues. The CDR3 protein is CASRLTGGSDTQYF. Written as DNA, the CDR3 is TGTGCCAGCAGATTAACAGGGGGATCAGATACGCAGTATTTT.

As to this clone: Other DNA sequences in this specimen translate into the identical CDR3. This rearrangement joins TRBV6-6 to TRBJ2-7; D may be TRBD2 (6 bases). This CDR3 comprises 12 residues. With 5 bases removed from V and 3 bases from J, the gap between germline ends came to 8 bases. CDR1 is MNHNY, CDR2 SVGAGI, per germline (reference sequence). CDR3 in amino acids: CASSRGLYEQYF. The CDR3 DNA is TGTGCCAGCAGTAGGGGACTCTACGAGCAGTACTTC.

The chain links TRBV5-5 to TRBJ1-4; unclear D gene. Trimming removed 3 bases from V and 7 bases from J, with 10 bases in between. The V gene's germline CDR1 is SGHKS and CDR2 YYEKEE (reference sequence). This CDR3 comprises 13 residues. CDR3 amino acids: CASSSVSGEKLFF. The DNA for the CDR3 is TGTGCCAGCAGCTCCGTTTCAGGTGAAAAACTGTTTTTT.

This clone is a singleton in its sample. The chain recombines TRBV7-2 with TRBJ2-7; 7 positions agree with TRBD2. The trim removed 3 bases at V and 4 bases at J, leaving 6 bases unmatched. CDR1 is SGHTA and CDR2 is FQGNSA in the germline V gene. The CDR3 length is 14 residues. CDR3 DNA sequence: TGTGCCAGCAGCTTCGGCGGGAGATTATACGAGCAGTACTTC. The encoded protein is CASSFGGRLYEQYF.